Following are 26 T cell receptor beta chains from one sample sequenced in a study of shared clonotypes between healthy human individuals. Sequencing was performed with immunoSEQ multiplex PCR; in TCRdb, only in-frame clones are kept and a portion is missing. Among about 560,000 clones listed, around 80% were seen once. What was sequenced was PBMCs. The receptors were sampled from a woman aged 40 to 49 in good health. Some clones in this sample may be carry-over from other donors' samples.

The gene calls are TRBV2 and TRBJ1-6; D gene uncertain. Germline CDR1 SNHLY, CDR2 FYNNEI. The CDR3 runs 14 residues. The ends were cut back, 7 bases at V and 3 bases at J, with 10 bases in the middle. The DNA for the CDR3 is TGTGCCAGCATGGGAGGCAGCTATAATTCACCCCTCCACTTT. This sequence encodes CASMGGSYNSPLHF.

This clone appeared many times. The CDR3 region is CASSAGSPGGELFF. Here the CDR3 DNA reads TGCGCCAGCAGCGCAGGGTCACCGGGGGGGGAGCTGTTTTTT. V and J are TRBV10-1 and TRBJ2-2; either TRBD1 or TRBD2 may supply D (5 bases each). The CDR3 has 14 residues. Germline CDR1 reads WNHNN; CDR2 reads SYGVQD (reference sequence). Trimming removed 6 bases from V and 8 bases from J, with 16 bases in between.

Of note for this clone: A read error may explain this, as a much larger clone is one base away. The chain has TRBV30 and TRBJ1-1, with a weak D call TRBD1 (6 bases). Germline CDR1 and CDR2: GTSNPN and SVGIG (reference sequence). The CDR3 spans 12 residues. The V end was cut by 6 bases, the J end by 6 bases, with 14 bases between. Here the CDR3 reads CACRGAAAEAFF. The CDR3 nucleotides read TGTGCCTGTAGGGGGGCGGCAGCTGAAGCTTTCTTT.

The chain has TRBV4-1 and TRBJ2-1; 11 bases align to TRBD1. J was trimmed by 7 bases and V by 0 bases; bases with no gene match: 5. CDR1 is MGHRA, CDR2 YSYEKL, per germline. The CDR3 has 16 residues. Written as DNA, the CDR3 is TGCGCCAGCAGCCAAGAACGCGGGACAGGGGGAAATGAGCAGTTCTTC. Protein sequence: CASSQERGTGGNEQFF.

This clone is a singleton in its sample. This sequence joins TRBV7-3 and TRBJ2-5; TRBD1 matches at 7 bases. The germline V gene encodes CDR1 SGHTA and CDR2 FQGTGA. This CDR3 region has 13 residues. The V and J ends lost 5 bases and 5 bases, in that order; junction bases with no gene match: 5. The DNA of the CDR3 is TGTGCCAGCAGCGTTCGACAGGGCGAGACCCAGTACTTC. The encoded protein is CASSVRQGETQYF.

The chain carries TRBV28 and TRBJ2-2, with D perhaps TRBD1 (6 bases). CDR1 and CDR2 from the germline V gene are MDHEN and SYDVKM. V lost 4 bases and J lost 3, with 12 bases in between. The CDR3 covers 15 residues. The CDR3, as DNA: TGTGCCAGCAGTTCGTACGGGACATACACCGGGGAGCTGTTTTTT. Amino acids: CASSSYGTYTGELFF.

The J gene is TRBJ2-3, the V gene TRBV4-3; D unresolved. Germline V gene data show CDR1 as LGHNA and CDR2 as YSLEER. Trimming removed 0 bases at V and 0 bases at J, with 10 bases between. The CDR3 contains 16 residues. Written as DNA, the CDR3 is TGCGCCAGCAGCCAAGAGGGGTCCGGCAGCACAGATACGCAGTATTTT. Translation: CASSQEGSGSTDTQYF.

CDR3 amino acids: CASSPEAGAGPLFF. The CDR3 bases are TGTGCCAGCAGCCCCGAAGCGGGGGCGGGACCTCTGTTCTTC. The V call is TRBV7-8, the J call TRBJ2-1; 8 nucleotides line up with TRBD2. V lost 5 bases to trimming and J lost 15 bases; unmatched junction nucleotides: 15. Germline lookup yields CDR1 SGHVS and CDR2 FQNEAQ. The CDR3 length is 14 residues.

The chain joins TRBV21-1 to TRBJ2-7. TRBV21-1 is reported as a pseudogene. The CDR3 extends over 12 amino acids. The CDR3 loop is CASTVGTYEQYF. CDR3 bases: TGTGCCAGCACTGTGGGGACCTACGAGCAGTACTTC.

This chain links TRBV7-3 with TRBJ2-3; D gene unclear. The germline V gene has CDR1 SGHTA and CDR2 FQGTGA. The CDR3 loop spans 12 amino acids. Trimming left V 3 bases short and J 6 bases short, with 7 bases between. In DNA form, the CDR3 reads TGTGCCAGCAGCTTTCCGGGTGATACGCAGTATTTT. Translated: CASSFPGDTQYF.

About this clone: This may be a read error, as it is one base from a much larger clone. Within the sample, other DNA sequences also encode this same CDR3. The chain couples TRBV4-2 to TRBJ1-5, with D unclear. Trimming stripped 1 base from V and 5 bases from J, with 21 bases between. Germline loops: CDR1 LGHNA, CDR2 YNFKEQ. The CDR3 has 18 amino acids. CDR3 region: CASSQVINVREGDQPQHF. Here the CDR3 DNA reads TGTGCCAGCAGCCAAGTTATCAACGTAAGGGAGGGCGATCAGCCCCAGCATTTT.

The CDR3 DNA follows: TGTGCCACCTCACAGGGCTACGAGCAGTACTTC. This encodes CATSQGYEQYF. This chain links TRBV6-5 with TRBJ2-7; TRBD1 might be the D (6 bases). Germline CDR1 reads MNHEY; CDR2 reads SVGAGI. The CDR3 covers 11 residues. With 10 bases removed from V and 3 bases from J, the gap between germline ends came to 10 bases.

The V and J genes are TRBV5-4 and TRBJ2-1, with 12 bases aligning to TRBD2. This CDR3 is built from 17 residues. The V and J ends lost 0 bases and 2 bases, in that order; junction bases with no gene match: 3. Per germline, CDR1 SGHNT and CDR2 YYREEE (reference sequence). The CDR3 here is CASSLAPSGRAYNEQFF. As DNA, the CDR3 is TGTGCCAGCAGCTTGGCGCCTAGCGGGAGGGCCTACAATGAGCAGTTCTTC.

This chain joins TRBV11-1 and TRBJ1-1; D is undetermined. Germline CDR1 is SGHAT and CDR2 is FQDESV (reference sequence). V shed 3 bases and J shed 0 bases, with 5 bases lying between them. The length of the CDR3 is 13 residues. DNA of the CDR3: TGTGCCAGCAGCTTTGGCCTGAACACTGAAGCTTTCTTT. Translation: CASSFGLNTEAFF.

The genes are TRBV6-1 and TRBJ2-1, with 11 bases aligning to TRBD1. The CDR3 totals 17 residues. J gave up 1 base and V 3 bases, and 5 bases lay outside the gene matches. Germline V gene sequence: CDR1 MNHNS, CDR2 SASEGT. The CDR3 reads CASSDPGQGGSYNEQFF. The CDR3 DNA is TGTGCCAGCAGTGACCCGGGACAGGGGGGATCCTACAATGAGCAGTTCTTC.

J is TRBJ1-1 and V is TRBV29-1, with 7 nucleotides matching TRBD1. Losses at the gene ends were 6 bases for V and 4 bases for J; bases not matched to a gene: 11. Per germline, CDR1 SQVTM and CDR2 ANQGSEA. The CDR3 contains 14 residues. CDR3 coding DNA: TGCAGCGTAGCTCCGGGACAGACTAGCACTGAAGCTTTCTTT. The encoded protein is CSVAPGQTSTEAFF.

Ten or more counts support this clone. The rearrangement uses TRBV28 and TRBJ2-5, with D possibly TRBD1 on 5 matching bases. The CDR3 totals 14 residues. Trimming shortened V by 5 bases and J by 2 bases, and 12 bases separated the two germline ends. Germline V gene data show CDR1 as MDHEN and CDR2 as SYDVKM. Written as DNA, the CDR3 is TGTGCCAGCAGTCCTCCGACAGCTCAAGAGACCCAGTACTTC. It specifies CASSPPTAQETQYF.

The rearrangement links TRBV7-2 to TRBJ2-5; possibly TRBD1 or TRBD2 for D (5 bases each). Trimming took 0 bases from V and 5 from J, leaving 7 bases between them. Germline V lookup: CDR1 SGHTA, CDR2 FQGNSA. This CDR3 has 13 residues. As DNA, the CDR3 is TGTGCCAGCAGCTTAGCCAGGGAGGAGACCCAGTACTTC. Its protein is CASSLAREETQYF. Using reference TRBV7-2 and TRBJ2-5 for the parts outside the CDR3, the full variable domain is GAGVSQSPSNKVTEKGKDVELRCDPISGHTALYWYRQSLGQGLEFLIYFQGNSAPDKSGLPSDRFSAERTGGSVSTLTIQRTQQEDSAVYLCASSLAREETQYFGPGTRLLVL.

This chain's CDR3 is CASSPNMVTATNYGYTF. CDR3 bases: TGTGCCAGCTCACCAAATATGGTAACGGCGACTAACTATGGCTACACCTTC. V and J are TRBV18 and TRBJ1-2; no definite D call. The V end lost 2 bases, the J end lost 0 bases, and 16 bases lay between the germline ends. In germline, CDR1 is KGHSH, CDR2 LQKENI. The CDR3 has 17 residues.

This clone was seen at least ten times. This CDR3 is also generated by other DNA sequences in the sample. The chain links TRBV6-1 to TRBJ1-5; D is uncertain. The CDR3 extends over 13 amino acids. Germline-derived CDR1 and CDR2 are MNHNS and SASEGT. The V gene lost 1 base and the J gene lost 4 bases, with 5 bases spanning the gap. In nucleotides, the CDR3 is TGTGCCAGCAGTGAAGGAGTAAATCAGCCCCAGCATTTT. Residues: CASSEGVNQPQHF.

The J gene is TRBJ1-5, the V gene TRBV5-4, with D perhaps matching TRBD1 (5 bases). CDR3 size: 16 residues. V shed 4 bases and J shed 4 bases, with 18 bases lying between them. Germline V gives CDR1 SGHNT, CDR2 YYREEE (reference sequence). Written as DNA, the CDR3 is TGTGCCAGCAGCCGCCCGGGGGGAGGGATAAATCAGCCCCAGCATTTT. It is translated as CASSRPGGGINQPQHF.

The chain employs TRBV19 and TRBJ1-4; 8 bases match TRBD1. Germline V lookup: CDR1 LNHDA, CDR2 SQIVND (reference sequence). CDR3 size: 14 residues. V dropped 4 bases and J dropped 10; count of bases not matched to a gene: 8. The CDR3 loop reads CASSTGQAEGKLFF. The CDR3 DNA follows: TGTGCCAGTAGTACGGGACAGGCGGAAGGAAAACTGTTTTTT. The full variable domain, its missing parts supplied by reference TRBV19 and TRBJ1-4, is DGGITQSPKYLFRKEGQNVTLSCEQNLNHDAMYWYRQDPGQGLRLIYYSQIVNDFQKGDIAEGYSVSREKKESFPLTVTSAQKNPTAFYLCASSTGQAEGKLFFGSGTQLSVL.

J is TRBJ2-2 and V is TRBV7-3; no clear D. Germline V gives CDR1 SGHTA, CDR2 FQGTGA. Trimming shortened V by 5 bases and J by 3 bases, and 10 bases separated the two germline ends. The CDR3 extends over 14 amino acids. The CDR3 sequence: CASSPRSYTGELFF. As DNA, the CDR3 is TGTGCCAGCAGCCCCAGGAGTTACACCGGGGAGCTGTTTTTT.

The rearrangement uses TRBV29-1 and TRBJ2-6; the D is unclear. V dropped 6 bases and J dropped 0 bases, with 9 bases sitting between them. The CDR3 has 14 amino acids. Germline V gene data show CDR1 as SQVTM and CDR2 as ANQGSEA. The CDR3 DNA follows: TGCAGCGTATCCGGCCTCTCTGGGGCCAACGTCCTGACTTTC. Its translation is CSVSGLSGANVLTF.

The sample holds many counts of this clone. The chain employs TRBV28 and TRBJ1-5; 7 nucleotides align to TRBD1. This CDR3 is built from 15 residues. With V trimmed by 6 bases and J by 3 bases, 8 bases remained unmatched. Germline lookup yields CDR1 MDHEN and CDR2 SYDVKM. CDR3 region: CASSHRDRPNQPQHF. For the CDR3, the DNA is TGTGCCAGCAGCCACCGGGACAGACCCAATCAGCCCCAGCATTTT.

This clone occurred once. This sequence joins TRBV19 and TRBJ2-2; D remains unclear. Germline V gene lookup returns CDR1 LNHDA and CDR2 SQIVND (reference sequence). Trimming took 3 bases from V and 2 from J, leaving 4 bases between them. This CDR3 contains 13 residues. CDR3 DNA: TGTGCCAGTAGTATCCTAAACACCGGGGAGCTGTTTTTT. Translated: CASSILNTGELFF.